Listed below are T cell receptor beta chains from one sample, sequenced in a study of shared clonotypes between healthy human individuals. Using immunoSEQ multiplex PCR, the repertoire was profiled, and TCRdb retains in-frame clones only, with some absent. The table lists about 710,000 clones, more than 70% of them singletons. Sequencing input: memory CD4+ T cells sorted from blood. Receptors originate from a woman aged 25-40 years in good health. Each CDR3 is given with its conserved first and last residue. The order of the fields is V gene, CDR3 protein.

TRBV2,CASSDLQGAIRDTQYF
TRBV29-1,CSVELQGARGYTF
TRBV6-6,CASSQHDPLNQPQHF
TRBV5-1,CASSSGQSIHTQYF
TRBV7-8,CASSLLPLSNEKLFF
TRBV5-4,CASSPGGAGTINEQFF
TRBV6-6,CVVGRAAQETQYF
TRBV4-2,CASSSTSGENTGELFF
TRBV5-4,CASSSTGTGEEEQYF
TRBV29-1,CSVEDGFQETQYF
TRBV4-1,CASSRLEETIQYF
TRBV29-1,CSVRTPYFYGYTF
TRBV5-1,CASSLDAGGTYEQYF
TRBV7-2,CARSEPGHGGEQFF
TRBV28,CASITGGAGTGELFF
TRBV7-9,CASSLNRAQYFGANVLTF
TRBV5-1,CASSLAEGFNEQYF
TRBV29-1,CSVEQLNGNTIYF
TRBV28,CASSFLYEQYF
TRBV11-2,CASSLRDRVFFAEAFF
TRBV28,CASSQSQGLVETQYF
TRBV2,CASTQDRSSYEQYF
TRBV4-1,CASSQEQGGFETQYF
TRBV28,CASSSSGTGNQPQHF
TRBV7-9,CASSLGVGTRSDTQYF
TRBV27,CASSLTRTGPSNQPQHF
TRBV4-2,CASSQEMNSFYEQYF
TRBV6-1,CASSEALAGKEQFF
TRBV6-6,CASSYSSRANYGYTF
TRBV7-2,CASSLETSGTHEQYF
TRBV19,CASSTGLSYEQYF
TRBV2,CARGAGSGPDTQYF
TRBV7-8,CASSSGGSGMNTEAFF
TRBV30,CAWSVGTSGGNEQFF
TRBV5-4,CASSFVGGPLEQYF
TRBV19,CASSQGSFDYGYTF
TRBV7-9,CATRDSRSYEQYF
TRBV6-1,CASSEAGEETQYF
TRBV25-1,CASSESGRTYEQYF
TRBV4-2,CASSQGFEGAGQPQHF
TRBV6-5,CASSYDNSGLEDAFF
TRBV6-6,CASSPRAGNYGYTF
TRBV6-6,CASSLPRSATNEKLFF
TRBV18,CASSGDLGYSYNEQFF
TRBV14,CASSQTTGLMDTIYF
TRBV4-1,CASSPRGSGASYEQYF
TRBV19,CASSWKQGALNEKLFF
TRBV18,CASSPTENYGYTF
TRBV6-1,CASSESEAGELFF
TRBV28,CASNLGGVSGANVLTF
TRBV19,CASSISAGAGVTDTQYF
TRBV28,CASSPLETGGFSPLHF